This TCR beta chain was sequenced for a study of T-cell reconstitution after alpha-beta-depleted transplantation in children. As it was prepared, the TCRbeta library received unique molecular identifiers. TCRdb reprocessed the PCR reads with MiXCR, giving one entry per CDR3 protein. The table has 300,000 to 400,000 distinct CDR3 sequences, about 17% seen once; the top ten hold just over 40%. Study outcomes and limitations: When one year had passed after transplant, most T-cell counts and diversity came from newly produced T cells.

The CDR3 is made up of 14 amino acids. Trimming pared 8 bases from V and 1 base from J, leaving 12 bases between. This clonotype was counted a few times. Its antigen is not identified. This clonotype was obtained from a male patient aged 2-9 years who had a stem cell transplant for acute lymphoblastic leukemia, so the T cells may come from the graft donor. The V call is TRBV12-3 or TRBV12-4, the J call TRBJ2-1, with no clear D. This specimen consisted of PBMCs, mostly from graft donor cells, obtained 360 days after TCRalphabeta/CD19-depleted stem cell transplant. In nucleotides, the CDR3 is TGTGCCAGCCTCGACGGGCGGTCCTACAATGAGCAGTTCTTC. It translates to CASLDGRSYNEQFF.